These 26 T cell receptor beta chains came from one sample sequenced in a study of shared clonotypes between healthy human individuals. Profiled with immunoSEQ multiplex PCR; TCRdb holds only in-frame clones, not every one. Among 2 million to 3 million clones, roughly 93% were seen once, and the ten largest hold around 0.4%. The sample taken for sequencing was naive CD4+ T cells from PBMCs. As for subset: CD45RA+ positively selected. Receptor source: a man aged 18-30 years in good health. Some clones in this sample may be carry-over from other donors' samples.

The V and J genes are TRBV19 and TRBJ1-5, with 7 nucleotides matching TRBD1. With V trimmed by 6 bases and J by 0 bases, 2 bases remained unmatched. Germline V CDR1 and CDR2: LNHDA, SQIVND (reference sequence). The CDR3 contains 14 residues. The CDR3 nucleotides are TGTGCCAGTAGCGGGACAGCTAGCAATCAGCCCCAGCATTTT. Protein product: CASSGTASNQPQHF.

The V and J genes are TRBV4-1 and TRBJ2-1, with TRBD2 matching over 10 bases. The CDR3 consists of 17 residues. V trimming: 1 base; J trimming: 7 bases; junction bases outside the gene matches: 10. Germline V lookup: CDR1 MGHRA, CDR2 YSYEKL. The CDR3 DNA sequence: TGCGCCAGCAGCCAAGCTCCAGCGGGAGGGGGGTTGAATGAGCAGTTCTTC. It is translated as CASSQAPAGGGLNEQFF.

The V call is TRBV25-1, the J call TRBJ2-6; D is possibly TRBD1 (5 bases). The CDR3 runs to 13 residues. Trimming cost V 7 bases and J 4 bases, with 8 bases left between them. Germline lookup yields CDR1 MGHDK and CDR2 SYGVNS. The CDR3: CASKTAGANVLTF. The CDR3 bases are TGTGCCAGCAAGACAGCCGGGGCCAACGTCCTGACTTTC.

The V gene is TRBV7-2, the J gene TRBJ1-2, with D uncertain. CDR1 and CDR2 (germline): SGHTA, FQGNSA. There are 13 residues in the CDR3. V lost 5 bases and J lost 8, with 15 bases in between. The CDR3 bases are TGTGCCAGCAGCGCCGGCCCCTCCGGGGGCTACACCTTC. Encoded protein: CASSAGPSGGYTF.

The V call is TRBV9, the J call TRBJ2-1; TRBD1 matches 9 bases. This CDR3 is built from 16 residues. CDR1 is SGDLS, CDR2 YYNGEE, per germline. V shed 4 bases and J 0 bases; nucleotides not matched to a gene: 5. CDR3 nucleotide sequence: TGTGCCAGCAGCCTGACAGGGGGAAGCTCCTACAATGAGCAGTTCTTC. It encodes CASSLTGGSSYNEQFF.

This clone came up a few times. V and J are TRBV29-1 and TRBJ1-5, with 7 nucleotides matching TRBD1. Trimming cost V 6 bases and J 9 bases; bases outside gene matches: 8. Germline assignment: CDR1 SQVTM and CDR2 ANQGSEA. This CDR3 has 12 residues. The CDR3 nucleotides are TGCAGCGTAGGGACAGAGCGGAGGCCCCAGCATTTT. This gives the protein CSVGTERRPQHF.

The chain recombines TRBV28 with TRBJ2-3, with 9 bases that match TRBD1. Germline CDR1 reads MDHEN; CDR2 reads SYDVKM. There are 15 residues in the CDR3. V shed 3 bases, J shed 2 bases, and the junction held 3 bases outside the gene matches. The chain's CDR3 is CASSLRDRATDTQYF. The CDR3, as DNA: TGTGCCAGCAGTTTGAGGGACAGGGCCACAGATACGCAGTATTTT.

The count of this clone is one. This rearrangement joins TRBV6-1 to TRBJ2-3; tentatively, D is TRBD1 or TRBD2 (5 bases each). The CDR3 sequence is 14 residues long. V was shortened by 6 bases and J by 2 bases, with 12 bases between the two germline ends. Per the germline V gene, CDR1 is MNHNS and CDR2 is SASEGT. DNA for the CDR3: TGTGCCAGCAGCTCCAGGGACCCCACAGATACGCAGTATTTT. It encodes CASSSRDPTDTQYF.

The gene calls are TRBV13 and TRBJ2-7; no clear D. Germline CDR1 is PRHDT and CDR2 is FYEKMQ (reference sequence). V was cut by 5 bases and J by 3 bases, with 14 bases left in between. The CDR3 is 14 residues long. The CDR3: CASSPRLGGYEQYF. The CDR3 DNA sequence: TGTGCCAGCAGCCCCCGTTTGGGTGGCTACGAGCAGTACTTC.

The chain is built from TRBV11-2 and TRBJ2-3, with D perhaps TRBD2 (5 bases). V was shortened by 3 bases and J by 3 bases, with 16 bases between the two germline ends. The CDR3 covers 16 residues. Germline V gives CDR1 SGHAT, CDR2 FQNNGV. The CDR3 nucleotides read TGTGCCAGCAGCTTCTGGACTGGGGAGATTACAGATACGCAGTATTTT. Its protein is CASSFWTGEITDTQYF.

The chain employs TRBV30 and TRBJ2-5; tentative D call: TRBD2 (6 bases). There are 13 residues in the CDR3. From germline, CDR1 is GTSNPN and CDR2 SVGIG (reference sequence). V was clipped by 0 bases and J by 1 base, with 6 bases between them. CDR3 bases: TGTGCCTGGAGTGTTAGCGGCCAAGAGACCCAGTACTTC. Translated, it gives CAWSVSGQETQYF.

The chain couples TRBV6-1 to TRBJ1-1; TRBD1 might be the D (5 bases). CDR1 and CDR2 from the germline V gene are MNHNS and SASEGT. V gave up 2 bases and J gave up 5 bases, with 12 bases separating them. The CDR3 sequence is 14 residues long. The CDR3 DNA follows: TGTGCCAGCAGTGAAATGGCAGGGAGTACTGAAGCTTTCTTT. This encodes CASSEMAGSTEAFF.

This clone has just one count. The chain couples TRBV7-9 to TRBJ2-7, with 11 positions matching TRBD2. Trimming at V came to 4 bases and at J to 2 bases, leaving 13 bases not matched to a gene. This CDR3 is 18 amino acids long. Germline V CDR1 and CDR2: SEHNR, FQNEAQ (reference sequence). The CDR3 is CASSSVTSGRKRPYEQYF. CDR3 sequence (DNA): TGTGCCAGCAGCTCTGTCACTAGCGGGAGAAAGAGGCCCTACGAGCAGTACTTC.

This clone has just a few counts. The V and J genes are TRBV10-3 and TRBJ1-2; 9 bases match TRBD1. CDR1 and CDR2 (germline): ENHRY, SYGVKD. This CDR3 is built from 13 residues. Unmatched junction bases numbered 6, after V lost 8 bases and J lost 5 bases. The CDR3 region has the DNA TGTGCCATCGGCCAGACAGGGGGATATGGCTACACCTTC. Its translation: CAIGQTGGYGYTF.

The chain has TRBV28 and TRBJ2-6; no reliable D call. The CDR3 sequence is 14 residues long. Germline lookup yields CDR1 MDHEN and CDR2 SYDVKM. V dropped 7 bases and J dropped 4 bases, with 11 bases sitting between them. The chain's CDR3 is CASTRQGGANVLTF. The CDR3 DNA is TGTGCCAGCACCCGTCAAGGAGGGGCCAACGTCCTGACTTTC.

The chain joins TRBV28 to TRBJ2-3, with D possibly TRBD1 on 5 matching bases. Trimming stripped 2 bases from V and 1 base from J, with 19 bases between. This CDR3 comprises 18 residues. Germline assignment: CDR1 MDHEN and CDR2 SYDVKM. The CDR3 loop reads CASSLRHRQALRTDTQYF. The CDR3 bases are TGTGCCAGCAGTTTAAGGCACAGGCAGGCCCTACGCACAGATACGCAGTATTTT.

Note on this clone: Distinct nucleotide sequences in the sample also encode this CDR3. The V call is TRBV28, the J call TRBJ1-1; D gene unclear. Trimming took off 6 bases at V and 1 base at J, with 15 bases between the two ends. The CDR3 has 15 residues. Germline V gene lookup returns CDR1 MDHEN and CDR2 SYDVKM. The CDR3 DNA follows: TGTGCCAGCAGCTCCACCGGACCGACGAACACTGAAGCTTTCTTT. This sequence encodes CASSSTGPTNTEAFF.

The chain recombines TRBV5-1 with TRBJ2-2, with 14 bases that match TRBD2. This CDR3 comprises 16 residues. Germline CDR1 and CDR2: SGHRS and YFSETQ. V lost 6 bases to trimming and J lost 5 bases; unmatched junction nucleotides: 6. CDR3 bases: TGCGCCAGCACCTCCGGGACTAGCGGGAGAACCGGGGAGCTGTTTTTT. It specifies CASTSGTSGRTGELFF.

The gene calls are TRBV29-1 and TRBJ2-1, with D tentatively TRBD1 or TRBD2 (5 bases each). V was trimmed by 8 bases and J by 4 bases, leaving 15 bases between them. This CDR3 spans 13 amino acids. Germline CDR1 and CDR2: SQVTM and ANQGSEA. CDR3 DNA sequence: TGCAGCTTCCTCCGGGACCTTTACAATGAGCAGTTCTTC. Protein: CSFLRDLYNEQFF.

The gene calls are TRBV7-9 and TRBJ2-7, with D tentatively TRBD1 or TRBD2 (5 bases each). CDR1 and CDR2 from the germline V gene are SEHNR and FQNEAQ (reference sequence). Between the trimmed V and J ends, which lost 6 bases and 8 bases, there was a span of 14 bases. This CDR3 has 12 residues. In nucleotides, the CDR3 is TGTGCCAGCAGTGATGGGGACGGTAAGCAGTACTTC. This translates into CASSDGDGKQYF.

The chain uses TRBV11-3 and TRBJ2-3; 9 bases agree with TRBD1. The V and J ends lost 3 bases and 3 bases, in that order; junction bases with no gene match: 4. The germline V gene has CDR1 SGHNT and CDR2 YENEEA. CDR3 length: 15 amino acids. The CDR3 protein is CASSLGDRATDTQYF. The DNA of the CDR3 is TGTGCCAGCAGCTTGGGGGACAGGGCAACAGATACGCAGTATTTT.

V usage is TRBV11-2 and J usage is TRBJ1-6, with D possibly TRBD1 on 6 matching bases. Germline V lookup: CDR1 SGHAT, CDR2 FQNNGV. Trimming took 5 bases from V and 2 from J, leaving 16 bases between them. The CDR3 totals 17 residues. The CDR3 nucleotides are TGTGCCAGCAGCCCGTCTACAGGGTCCCCCTATAATTCACCCCTCCACTTT. This sequence encodes CASSPSTGSPYNSPLHF.

The chain links TRBV11-2 to TRBJ2-5, with unresolved D. V gave up 5 bases and J gave up 4 bases, with 14 bases separating them. Germline V gene sequence: CDR1 SGHAT, CDR2 FQNNGV. This CDR3 has 14 residues. In nucleotides, the CDR3 is TGTGCCAGCAGCCTAGGGTGGGGTAGAGAGACCCAGTACTTC. Its protein product is CASSLGWGRETQYF. The variable domain in full, completed from reference TRBV11-2 and TRBJ2-5, reads EAGVAQSPRYKIIEKRQSVAFWCNPISGHATLYWYQQILGQGPKLLIQFQNNGVVDDSQLPKDRFSAERLKGVDSTLKIQPAKLEDSAVYLCASSLGWGRETQYFGPGTRLLVL.

V usage is TRBV9 and J usage is TRBJ2-5, with D unclear. Germline V gives CDR1 SGDLS, CDR2 YYNGEE. This CDR3 comprises 14 residues. V lost 3 bases and J 7 bases, leaving 16 bases between the germline ends. The CDR3 DNA reads as TGTGCCAGCAGCGGATCCGGCCCCCGAGTGACCCAGTACTTC. It codes for CASSGSGPRVTQYF.

This clone was seen only once. This sequence joins TRBV6-5 and TRBJ1-5; D remains unclear. Per germline, CDR1 MNHEY and CDR2 SVGAGI. The V end lost 7 bases, the J end lost 3 bases, and 10 bases lay between the germline ends. This CDR3 contains 13 residues. The CDR3 region is CASTARNNQPQHF. The CDR3 DNA follows: TGTGCCAGCACGGCGAGGAACAATCAGCCCCAGCATTTT.

The chain carries TRBV4-3 and TRBJ2-1, with 7 bases that match TRBD1. The CDR3 is made up of 12 amino acids. Germline CDR1 LGHNA, CDR2 YSLEER. After removal of 0 bases from V and 10 bases from J, the junction contained 0 bases not matched to a gene. The DNA for the CDR3 is TGCGCCAGCAGCCAAGAACAGGGGGAGCAGTTCTTC. Protein sequence: CASSQEQGEQFF.